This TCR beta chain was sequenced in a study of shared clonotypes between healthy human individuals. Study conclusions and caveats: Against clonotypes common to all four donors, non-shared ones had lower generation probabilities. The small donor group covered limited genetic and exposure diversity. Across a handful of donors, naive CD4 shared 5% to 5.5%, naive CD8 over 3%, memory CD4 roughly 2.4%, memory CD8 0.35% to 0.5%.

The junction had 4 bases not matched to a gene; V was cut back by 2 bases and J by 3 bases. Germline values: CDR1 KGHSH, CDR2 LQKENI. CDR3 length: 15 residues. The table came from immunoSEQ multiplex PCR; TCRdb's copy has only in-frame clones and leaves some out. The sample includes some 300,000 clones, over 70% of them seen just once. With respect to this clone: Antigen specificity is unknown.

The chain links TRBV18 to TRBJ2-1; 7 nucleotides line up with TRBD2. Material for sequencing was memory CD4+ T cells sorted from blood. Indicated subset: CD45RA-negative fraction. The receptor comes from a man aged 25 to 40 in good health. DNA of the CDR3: TGTGCCAGCTCACCAGGAGCGGGGCTCTACAATGAGCAGTTCTTC. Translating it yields CASSPGAGLYNEQFF.